The next 13 T cell receptor beta chains were all read from a single sample in a study of T cell responses to AZD1222 COVID-19 vaccine. Assay: immunoSEQ multiplex PCR; the TCRdb copy retains only in-frame clones and omits some. Among 90,000 to 130,000 clones listed, approximately 90% were seen once. This material consisted of peripheral blood, taken on day 0 of AZD1222 vaccination. The receptor source for this set is an adult in good health.

The rearrangement uses TRBV24-1 and TRBJ2-5; 9 nucleotides align to TRBD1. The CDR3 spans 14 residues. The germline V gene encodes CDR1 KGHDR and CDR2 SFDVKD. V trimming: 5 bases; J trimming: 7 bases; junction bases outside the gene matches: 7. The CDR3 loop is CATSAPGQGLTQYF. The CDR3 nucleotides read TGTGCCACCAGTGCCCCGGGACAGGGTTTGACCCAGTACTTC.

The chain joins TRBV5-8 to TRBJ1-5; no clear D gene. The germline V gene has CDR1 SGHTS and CDR2 YDEGEE. V lost 4 bases and J 2 bases, leaving 16 bases between the germline ends. The CDR3 sequence is 16 residues long. In DNA, the CDR3 is TGTGCCAGCAGCCCTGAAAGAGGGTGGCGCAATCAGCCCCAGCATTTT. Its translation: CASSPERGWRNQPQHF. Supplemented by reference TRBV5-8 and TRBJ1-5, the full variable domain reads EAGVTQSPTHLIKTRGQQATLRCSPISGHTSVYWYQQALGLGLQFLLWYDEGEERNRGNFPPRFSGRQFPNYSSELNVNALELEDSALYLCASSPERGWRNQPQHFGDGTRLSIL.

The chain links TRBV5-1 to TRBJ1-6, with D maybe TRBD1 (6 bases). Germline V CDR1 and CDR2: SGHRS, YFSETQ. The V end was cut by 1 base, the J end by 6 bases, with 8 bases between. This CDR3 contains 14 residues. CDR3 DNA: TGCGCCAGCAGCTTGCAGGGGATTAATTCACCCCTCCACTTT. The encoded protein is CASSLQGINSPLHF.

The chain employs TRBV15 and TRBJ2-7, with a weak D call TRBD1 (6 bases). The CDR3 has 13 residues. V shed 9 bases and J shed 2 bases, with 14 bases lying between them. Per germline, CDR1 LNHNV and CDR2 YYDKDF (reference sequence). The CDR3 is CATSRRGAYEQYF. The CDR3 region has the DNA TGTGCCACAAGTCGCAGGGGAGCCTACGAGCAGTACTTC.

The chain has TRBV19 and TRBJ1-4, with D unclear. Trimming left V 8 bases short and J 4 bases short, with 8 bases between. The CDR3 has 12 residues. Per germline, CDR1 LNHDA and CDR2 SQIVND (reference sequence). Written as DNA, the CDR3 is TGTGCCAGTCGCGGACGTAATGAAAAACTGTTTTTT. Protein product: CASRGRNEKLFF.

V gene TRBV6-1 combines with J gene TRBJ1-1; tentatively, D is TRBD1 (5 bases). The germline CDR1 and CDR2 sequences are MNHNS and SASEGT. The V end was cut by 0 bases, the J end by 8 bases, with 7 bases between. This CDR3 has 12 amino acids. The CDR3: CASSEATAEAFF. The CDR3 DNA reads as TGTGCCAGCAGTGAAGCGACAGCGGAAGCTTTCTTT.

V is TRBV15 and J is TRBJ1-5, with D perhaps TRBD1 (6 bases). The CDR3 totals 17 residues. The V end was cut by 3 bases, the J end by 1 base, with 16 bases between. Looked up from germline, CDR1 is LNHNV and CDR2 is YYDKDF (reference sequence). CDR3 DNA: TGTGCCACCAGCAGGAACGGAGGGGGGTTAAGCAATCAGCCCCAGCATTTT. It translates to CATSRNGGGLSNQPQHF. Full variable domain (rest looked up from reference TRBV15 and TRBJ1-5): DAMVIQNPRYQVTQFGKPVTLSCSQTLNHNVMYWYQQKSSQAPKLLFHYYDKDFNNEADTPDNFQSRRPNTSFCFLDIRSPGLGDTAMYLCATSRNGGGLSNQPQHFGDGTRLSIL.

The chain joins TRBV25-1 to TRBJ2-7; 7 bases align to TRBD1. This CDR3 contains 12 residues. V shed 6 bases, J shed 12 bases, and the junction held 11 bases outside the gene matches. Germline CDR1 and CDR2: MGHDK and SYGVNS. The CDR3: CASSTGAGIRYF. In DNA, the CDR3 is TGTGCCAGCAGCACAGGGGCAGGGATACGGTACTTC.

This clone has a handful of counts. The chain recombines TRBV9 with TRBJ1-4; 7 bases fit TRBD1. With 3 bases clipped from V and 5 bases from J, the junction kept 7 bases outside the gene matches. CDR3 length equals 15 residues. Looked up from germline, CDR1 is SGDLS and CDR2 is YYNGEE. The CDR3 region is CASSATGDRNEKLFF. As DNA, the CDR3 is TGTGCCAGCAGCGCCACAGGGGATAGAAATGAAAAACTGTTTTTT.

This rearrangement joins TRBV27 to TRBJ1-5, with D perhaps matching TRBD1 (5 bases). V was shortened by 5 bases and J by 3 bases, with 14 bases between the two germline ends. This CDR3 contains 15 residues. Germline lookup yields CDR1 MNHEY and CDR2 SMNVEV (reference sequence). CDR3 region: CASSRDGGPNQPQHF. The CDR3 DNA reads as TGTGCCAGCAGTCGCGATGGGGGACCCAATCAGCCCCAGCATTTT.

J is TRBJ1-2 and V is TRBV5-4; 8 positions agree with TRBD1. Germline CDR1 SGHNT, CDR2 YYREEE (reference sequence). The CDR3 contains 13 residues. After removal of 1 base from V and 6 bases from J, the junction contained 2 bases not matched to a gene. The CDR3 is CASSLQGAHGYTF. The CDR3 nucleotides read TGTGCCAGCAGCTTGCAGGGGGCGCATGGCTACACCTTC.

The chain has TRBV10-3 and TRBJ1-2; 8 bases match TRBD1. Germline CDR1 reads ENHRY; CDR2 reads SYGVKD. Trimming cost V 0 bases and J 5 bases; bases outside gene matches: 2. The CDR3 has 14 residues. Written as DNA, the CDR3 is TGTGCCATCAGTGAGTCAGGGACAGGATATGGCTACACCTTC. Translating gives CAISESGTGYGYTF.

This chain links TRBV24-1 with TRBJ1-5; D remains ambiguous. Between the trimmed V and J ends, which lost 3 bases and 6 bases, there was a span of 8 bases. The CDR3 totals 13 residues. In germline, CDR1 is KGHDR, CDR2 SFDVKD. CDR3 bases: TGTGCCACCAGTGATGTGAAGGGTCAGCCCCAGCATTTT. This codes for CATSDVKGQPQHF.